Below, 11 T cell receptor beta chains from the same sample are listed, as sequenced in a study of blood T cell repertoires in COVID-19. Assay: immunoSEQ multiplex PCR; the TCRdb copy retains only in-frame clones and omits some. This sample yields some 350,000 clones, of which roughly 87% are seen a single time; almost 3% belongs to the top ten. Sequenced sample: PBMCs or T cells enriched from blood (not recorded which). These receptors all stem from a woman aged 25-40 years who had recovered from COVID-19.

The J gene is TRBJ1-6, the V gene TRBV5-4; no firm D call. Germline assignment: CDR1 SGHNT and CDR2 YYREEE (reference sequence). The CDR3 length is 15 residues. Trimming left V 4 bases short and J 7 bases short, with 15 bases between. CDR3 sequence reads: CASSPPQERNSPLHF. CDR3 bases: TGTGCCAGCAGCCCCCCCCAGGAAAGAAATTCACCCCTCCACTTT.

The V gene is TRBV3-1 (or the pseudogene TRBV3-2), the J gene TRBJ1-1; D uncertain. The germline V gene has CDR1 LGHDT and CDR2 YNNKEL (reference sequence). V lost 4 bases, J lost 6 bases, and 12 bases lay in between. The CDR3 is 13 amino acids. CDR3 sequence (DNA): TGTGCCAGCAGCCCAGCCATCGGAGCTGAAGCTTTCTTT. As protein: CASSPAIGAEAFF.

The chain links TRBV2 to TRBJ2-3; 12 nucleotides agree with TRBD1. Germline lookup yields CDR1 SNHLY and CDR2 FYNNEI. This CDR3 spans 15 amino acids. V lost 6 bases and J lost 4; bases outside the gene matches: 5. Written as DNA, the CDR3 is TGTGCCAGCAGCCGGGACAGGGGGCTCTCAGATACGCAGTATTTT. It translates to CASSRDRGLSDTQYF.

The CDR3 reads CASSSPSAGVGYTF. CDR3 nucleotides: TGTGCCAGCAGCTCCCCGTCGGCAGGGGTTGGCTACACCTTC. This chain links TRBV27 with TRBJ1-2; the D gene is possibly TRBD1 (6 bases). Germline-derived CDR1 and CDR2 are MNHEY and SMNVEV (reference sequence). CDR3 length equals 14 residues. The V and J ends lost 6 bases and 7 bases respectively, with 18 bases between them.

The V gene is TRBV7-2, the J gene TRBJ2-1; weak D call: TRBD2 (7 bases). This CDR3 has 15 residues. V was trimmed by 2 bases and J by 5 bases, leaving 13 bases between them. The germline gives CDR1 SGHTA, CDR2 FQGNSA. The CDR3: CASSLTGGYHNEQFF. The DNA for the CDR3 is TGTGCCAGCAGCTTAACGGGGGGCTACCACAATGAGCAGTTCTTC.

This clone was detected only once. Additional DNA sequences in this sample encode the identical CDR3. The chain uses TRBV7-9 and TRBJ2-2, with D perhaps TRBD2 (6 bases). The CDR3 loop spans 15 amino acids. CDR1 and CDR2 from the germline V gene are SEHNR and FQNEAQ (reference sequence). The V end was cut by 1 base, the J end by 2 bases, with 8 bases between. Written as DNA, the CDR3 is TGTGCCAGCAGCTTAGTAGCGGTTAACACCGGGGAGCTGTTTTTT. It translates to CASSLVAVNTGELFF.

The gene calls are TRBV19 and TRBJ2-2, with TRBD1 matching 11 bases. CDR3 length equals 15 residues. After removal of 9 bases from V and 5 bases from J, the junction contained 8 bases not matched to a gene. The germline V gene encodes CDR1 LNHDA and CDR2 SQIVND (reference sequence). CDR3 sequence: CARLPRDRGTGELFF. DNA of the CDR3: TGTGCCAGATTACCCCGGGACAGGGGGACCGGGGAGCTGTTTTTT.

This chain links TRBV27 with TRBJ1-4; TRBD1 is a possible D gene (6 bases). This CDR3 has 15 amino acids. The V gene's germline CDR1 is MNHEY and CDR2 SMNVEV (reference sequence). V shed 5 bases and J shed 5 bases, with 15 bases lying between them. Here the CDR3 DNA reads TGTGCCAGCAGTAATCTGGACAGCGGAAATGAAAAACTGTTTTTT. It encodes CASSNLDSGNEKLFF.

The chain carries TRBV27 and TRBJ1-2; D might be TRBD1 (6 bases). The V end lost 6 bases, the J end lost 13 bases, and 15 bases lay between the germline ends. The CDR3 is 11 residues long. CDR1 MNHEY and CDR2 SMNVEV come from the germline V gene (reference sequence). This CDR3 is CASSLWGGPTF. For the CDR3, the DNA is TGTGCCAGCAGCCTCTGGGGGGGGCCCACCTTC.

The rearrangement uses TRBV27 and TRBJ2-1; 10 bases fit TRBD2. The CDR3 runs 15 residues. From germline, CDR1 is MNHEY and CDR2 SMNVEV (reference sequence). The V and J ends lost 6 bases and 2 bases, in that order; junction bases with no gene match: 4. CDR3 bases: TGTGCCAGCAGAGACGGGACTAGCGCCTACAATGAGCAGTTCTTC. Its translation is CASRDGTSAYNEQFF.

The chain recombines TRBV4-2 with TRBJ2-3; TRBD2 aligns across 8 bases. CDR3 length: 17 amino acids. Germline loops: CDR1 LGHNA, CDR2 YNFKEQ. With V trimmed by 0 bases and J by 0 bases, 5 bases remained unmatched. The CDR3 coding sequence is TGTGCCAGCAGCCAAGATCCTAGCGGGTTCAGCACAGATACGCAGTATTTT. Translation gives CASSQDPSGFSTDTQYF.